The clone carrying this T cell receptor (beta chain) was detected only a few times. Its antigen remains unknown. The sample is drawn from a study of T cells in Graves' hyperthyroidism and ophthalmopathy. Findings of the study overall: Most thyroid-expanded clonotypes above 0.001 were also found in blood.

Per germline, CDR1 SGDLS and CDR2 YYNGEE. The CDR3 spans 16 residues. V was clipped by 0 bases and J by 0 bases, with 10 bases between them. Amplification yielded TCR beta CDR3 regions, with RNA transcripts as the source. Initially, a first-round RT-PCR of the TCR CDR3 employed the HTBI primer set. One entry per CDR3 protein, called by TCRdb with MiXCR from the multiplex PCR reads. The sample has 500,000 to 650,000 distinct CDR3 sequences; 17% are singletons. The sequenced sample was blood. This receptor was taken from a woman aged 18-29 years with Graves' ophthalmopathy. The chain couples TRBV9 to TRBJ1-5; unclear D gene. CDR3 DNA: TGTGCCAGCAGCGTAGTGGGAAAGTATAGCAATCAGCCCCAGCATTTT. Translation gives CASSVVGKYSNQPQHF.